The 8 T cell receptor beta chains presented below share a single source sample, sequenced in a study of blood T cell repertoires in COVID-19. Produced via immunoSEQ multiplex PCR; TCRdb's table is partial and in-frame only. The sample shows around 25,000 clones, 80% to 90% of them seen only once. Sequenced input: peripheral blood. The receptor set was obtained from a man aged 65 to 79 with acute or convalescent COVID-19.

The rearrangement joins TRBV6-4 to TRBJ2-2; 8 nucleotides align to TRBD2. V shed 6 bases and J 4 bases; nucleotides not matched to a gene: 16. The germline V gene has CDR1 MRHNA and CDR2 SNTAGT. The CDR3 runs 18 residues. In nucleotides, the CDR3 is TGTGCCAGCAGCCCCAGAGCCCGGCTAGCGGGCATCACCGGGGAGCTGTTTTTT. Protein: CASSPRARLAGITGELFF.

V and J are TRBV9 and TRBJ1-6; D gene ambiguous. From germline, CDR1 is SGDLS and CDR2 YYNGEE. V lost 7 bases and J lost 7, with 15 bases in between. CDR3 size: 14 residues. The CDR3 DNA reads as TGTGCCAGCCGCGGACTCCCGAGCAATTCACCCCTCCACTTT. This codes for CASRGLPSNSPLHF.

In its sample, this clone was seen a few times. V is TRBV2 and J is TRBJ2-1; 8 bases map to TRBD2. Germline V gene lookup returns CDR1 SNHLY and CDR2 FYNNEI. The CDR3 spans 14 residues. The V and J ends lost 5 bases and 7 bases, in that order; junction bases with no gene match: 7. In DNA form, the CDR3 reads TGTGCCAGCAGTCCCGGACTAGCAGGGAATGAGCAGTTCTTC. It yields the protein CASSPGLAGNEQFF. Full variable domain (outside the CDR3, taken from reference TRBV2 and TRBJ2-1): EPEVTQTPSHQVTQMGQEVILRCVPISNHLYFYWYRQILGQKVEFLVSFYNNEISEKSEIFDDQFSVERPDGSNFTLKIRSTKLEDSAMYFCASSPGLAGNEQFFGPGTRLTVL.

The chain has TRBV6-2 or TRBV6-3 and TRBJ1-6, with a tentative D call TRBD1 (5 bases). This CDR3 has 15 residues. The germline V gene has CDR1 MNHEY and CDR2 SVGEGT. Trimming removed 0 bases from V and 7 bases from J, with 10 bases in between. The CDR3 loop reads CASSYSGEVNSPLHF. The CDR3 nucleotides read TGTGCCAGCAGTTACTCGGGGGAGGTGAATTCACCCCTCCACTTT.

V usage is TRBV11-2 and J usage is TRBJ1-4, with TRBD1 as a possible D gene (5 bases). Germline CDR1 reads SGHAT; CDR2 reads FQNNGV. The length of the CDR3 is 15 residues. V lost 4 bases, J lost 8 bases, and 17 bases lay in between. This CDR3 reads CASSYFEGDEEKLFF. The CDR3 DNA reads TGTGCCAGCAGCTACTTCGAAGGGGATGAAGAAAAACTGTTTTTT.

The chain is built from TRBV28 and TRBJ2-7, with D uncertain. Germline CDR1 is MDHEN and CDR2 is SYDVKM. With 6 bases removed from V and 6 bases from J, the gap between germline ends came to 9 bases. The CDR3 is made up of 11 amino acids. The CDR3 DNA is TGTGCCAGCAGAGAAGCCTCCGAGCAGTACTTC. It encodes CASREASEQYF.

This chain connects TRBV23-1 to TRBJ1-4; D is unclear. TRBV23-1 is an ORF; its function is uncertain. The CDR3 runs to 9 residues. Trimming stripped 10 bases from V and 10 bases from J, with 7 bases between. The CDR3: CANPRKLFF. The CDR3 DNA reads as TGCGCCAACCCGAGAAAACTGTTTTTT.

In this sample, this clone turned up a few times. This chain joins TRBV7-6 and TRBJ2-7; D may be TRBD2 (5 bases). Trimming took off 3 bases at V and 6 bases at J, with 21 bases between the two ends. The CDR3 contains 16 residues. Germline V lookup: CDR1 SGHVS, CDR2 FNYEAQ. CDR3 residues: CASSLSPGNNKGEQYF. DNA of the CDR3: TGTGCCAGCAGCTTGTCACCGGGAAATAATAAGGGCGAGCAGTACTTC.